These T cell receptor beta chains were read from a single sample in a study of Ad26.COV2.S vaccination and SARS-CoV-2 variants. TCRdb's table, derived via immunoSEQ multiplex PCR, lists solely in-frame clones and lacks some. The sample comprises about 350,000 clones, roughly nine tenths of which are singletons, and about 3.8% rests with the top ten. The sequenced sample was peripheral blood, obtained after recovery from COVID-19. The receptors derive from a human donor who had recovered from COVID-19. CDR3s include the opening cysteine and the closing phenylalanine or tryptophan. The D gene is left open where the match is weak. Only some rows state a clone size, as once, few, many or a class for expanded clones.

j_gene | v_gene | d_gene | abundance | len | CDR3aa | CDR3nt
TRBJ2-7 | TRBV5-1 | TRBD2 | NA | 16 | CASRGSGGALTYEQYF | TGCGCCAGCAGAGGTAGCGGGGGGGCCCTAACGTACGAGCAGTACTTC
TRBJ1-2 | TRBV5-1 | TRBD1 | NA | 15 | CASSSTGGGEDGYTF | TGCGCCAGCAGCAGTACAGGGGGCGGAGAGGATGGCTACACCTTC
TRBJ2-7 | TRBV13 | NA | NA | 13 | CASSSRGDNEQYF | TGTGCCAGCAGCTCCCGCGGGGACAACGAGCAGTACTTC
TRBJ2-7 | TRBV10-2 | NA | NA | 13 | CASSEFDGYEQYF | TGCGCCAGCAGTGAGTTTGACGGCTACGAGCAGTACTTC
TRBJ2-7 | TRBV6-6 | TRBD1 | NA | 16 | CASSLPGQGRVHEQYF | TGTGCCAGCAGCCTCCCCGGACAGGGGAGGGTACACGAGCAGTACTTC
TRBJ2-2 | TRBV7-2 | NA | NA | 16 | CASSNRERGWAGELFF | TGTGCCAGCAGTAACAGGGAGCGGGGCTGGGCCGGGGAGCTGTTTTTT
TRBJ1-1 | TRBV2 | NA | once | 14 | CASSLTLGNTEAFF | TGTGCCAGCAGCCTTACTCTAGGGAACACTGAAGCTTTCTTT
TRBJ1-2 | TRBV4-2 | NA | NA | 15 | CASSQTEDAVQGYTF | TGTGCCAGCAGCCAAACTGAAGACGCCGTCCAGGGCTACACCTTC
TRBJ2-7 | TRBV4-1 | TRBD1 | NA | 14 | CASSLRTGKYEQYF | TGCGCCAGCAGCCTTCGGACAGGGAAATACGAGCAGTACTTC
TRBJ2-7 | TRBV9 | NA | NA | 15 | CASSVGAGRTYEQYF | TGTGCCAGCAGCGTAGGCGCGGGGCGGACCTACGAGCAGTACTTC
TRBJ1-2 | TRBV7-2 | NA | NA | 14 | CASSLAGVRVGYTF | TGTGCCAGCAGCTTAGCTGGCGTGAGGGTTGGCTACACCTTC
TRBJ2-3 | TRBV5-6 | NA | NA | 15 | CASSRPVTRTDTQYF | TGTGCCAGCAGCCGCCCCGTAACTAGAACAGATACGCAGTATTTT
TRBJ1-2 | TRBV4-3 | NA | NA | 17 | CASSHLSLGKEGYGYTF | TGCGCCAGCAGCCATTTGTCCCTCGGGAAAGAAGGCTATGGCTACACCTTC
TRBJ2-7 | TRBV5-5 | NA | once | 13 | CASSLTGSYEQYF | TGTGCCAGCAGCTTGACGGGATCCTACGAGCAGTACTTC
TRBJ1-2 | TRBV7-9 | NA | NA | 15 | CASSSRGGRDYGYTF | TGTGCCAGCAGCTCCCGCGGGGGGCGGGATTATGGCTACACCTTC
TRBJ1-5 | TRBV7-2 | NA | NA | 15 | CASAARVQNNQPQHF | TGTGCCAGCGCCGCCCGGGTACAGAACAATCAGCCCCAGCATTTT
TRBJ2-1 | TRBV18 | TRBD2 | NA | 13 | CASSPGLADEQFF | TGTGCCAGCTCTCCTGGACTAGCGGATGAGCAGTTCTTC
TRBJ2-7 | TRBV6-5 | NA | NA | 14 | CASGMEGIFYEQYF | TGTGCCAGCGGGATGGAGGGTATTTTCTACGAGCAGTACTTC
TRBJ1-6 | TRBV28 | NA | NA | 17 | CASRVRWGSSYNSPLHF | TGTGCCAGCAGGGTACGATGGGGCAGCTCCTATAATTCACCCCTCCACTTT
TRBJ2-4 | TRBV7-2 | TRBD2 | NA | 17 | CASSLESQRGKENIQYF | TGTGCCAGCAGCTTAGAATCCCAGCGGGGGAAAGAAAACATTCAGTACTTC
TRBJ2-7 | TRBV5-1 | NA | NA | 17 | CASSWDKRVQSRYEQYF | TGCGCCAGCAGCTGGGATAAACGGGTACAATCAAGGTACGAGCAGTACTTC
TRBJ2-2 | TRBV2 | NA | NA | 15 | CASSGRGYNTGELFF | TGTGCCAGCAGTGGACGTGGGTACAACACCGGGGAGCTGTTTTTT
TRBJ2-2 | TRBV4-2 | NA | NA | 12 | CASSPNTGELFF | TGTGCCAGCAGTCCGAACACCGGGGAGCTGTTTTTT
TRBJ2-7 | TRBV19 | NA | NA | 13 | CASSMSQKDEQYF | TGTGCCAGTAGTATGAGTCAGAAAGACGAGCAGTACTTC
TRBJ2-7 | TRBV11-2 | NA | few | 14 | CASSLYRFAEQQYF | TGTGCCAGCAGCTTGTATCGTTTTGCGGAGCAGCAGTACTTC
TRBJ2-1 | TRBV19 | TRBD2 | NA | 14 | CASSIGVAGNEQFF | TGTGCCAGTAGTATCGGGGTAGCGGGGAATGAGCAGTTCTTC
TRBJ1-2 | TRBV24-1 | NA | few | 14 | CATSDAGRSEGYTF | TGTGCCACCAGTGATGCGGGGAGGTCGGAAGGCTACACCTTC
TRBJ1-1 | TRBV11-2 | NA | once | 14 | CASSLRRLNTEAFF | TGTGCCAGCAGCTTACGGCGTCTGAACACTGAAGCTTTCTTT
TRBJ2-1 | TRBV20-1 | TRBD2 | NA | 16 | CSASKVAGGLYNEQFF | TGCAGTGCTAGTAAGGTAGCGGGGGGTCTCTACAATGAGCAGTTCTTC
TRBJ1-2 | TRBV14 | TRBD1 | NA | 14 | CASSPGQGGYGYTF | TGTGCCAGCAGCCCCGGACAGGGGGGCTATGGCTACACCTTC
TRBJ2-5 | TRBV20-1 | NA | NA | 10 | CSAQQETQYF | TGCAGTGCCCAACAAGAGACCCAGTACTTC
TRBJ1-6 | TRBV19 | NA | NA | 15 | CASTRGASYNSPLHF | TGTGCCAGTACCCGTGGGGCCTCCTATAATTCACCCCTCCACTTT
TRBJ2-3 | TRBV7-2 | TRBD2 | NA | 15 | CASSSTLAGTDTQYF | TGTGCCAGCAGCTCAACACTAGCGGGCACAGATACGCAGTATTTT
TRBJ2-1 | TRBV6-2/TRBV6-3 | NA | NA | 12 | CASSRGGNEQFF | TGTGCCAGCAGTAGAGGGGGCAATGAGCAGTTCTTC
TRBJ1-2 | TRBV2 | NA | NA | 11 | CARQALYGYTF | TGTGCCAGACAGGCGCTTTATGGCTACACCTTC
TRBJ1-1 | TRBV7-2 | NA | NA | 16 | CASSLSLGRTNTEAFF | TGTGCCAGCAGCTTATCATTGGGGCGGACGAACACTGAAGCTTTCTTT
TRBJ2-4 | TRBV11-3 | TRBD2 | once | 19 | CASSEGHRGGGIAKNIQYF | TGTGCCAGCAGCGAAGGGCATCGGGGGGGAGGAATAGCCAAAAACATTCAGTACTTC
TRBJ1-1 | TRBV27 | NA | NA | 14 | CASSTGTANTEAFF | TGTGCCAGCAGTACCGGGACGGCGAACACTGAAGCTTTCTTT
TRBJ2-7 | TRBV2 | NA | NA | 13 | CASSPGPFYEQYF | TGTGCCAGCAGTCCGGGACCTTTCTACGAGCAGTACTTC
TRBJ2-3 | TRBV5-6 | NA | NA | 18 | CASSLLPPPRTNTDTQYF | TGTGCCAGCAGCTTGTTACCACCTCCACGGACCAACACAGATACGCAGTATTTT
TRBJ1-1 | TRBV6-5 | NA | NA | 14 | CASSYSPNRREAFF | TGTGCCAGCAGTTACTCCCCCAACAGGCGTGAAGCTTTCTTT
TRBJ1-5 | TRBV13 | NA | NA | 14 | CASATRGNNQPQHF | TGTGCCAGTGCGACGCGGGGTAACAATCAGCCCCAGCATTTT
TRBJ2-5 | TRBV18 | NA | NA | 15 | CASSPRSSDQETQYF | TGTGCCAGCTCACCACGGTCTAGTGACCAAGAGACCCAGTACTTC
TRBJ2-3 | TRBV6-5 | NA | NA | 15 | CASSYRTTSTDTQYF | TGTGCCAGCAGTTACAGGACAACTAGCACAGATACGCAGTATTTT
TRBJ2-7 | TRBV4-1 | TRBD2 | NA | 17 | CASSRGLAGGRSYEQYF | TGCGCCAGCAGCCGCGGACTAGCGGGGGGGCGAAGCTACGAGCAGTACTTC
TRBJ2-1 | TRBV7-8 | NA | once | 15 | CASSSRFSSYNEQFF | TGTGCCAGCAGCTCTAGGTTTAGCTCCTACAATGAGCAGTTCTTC
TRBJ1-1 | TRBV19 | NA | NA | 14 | CASSITGSSGEAFF | TGTGCCAGTAGTATAACGGGATCCTCGGGGGAAGCTTTCTTT
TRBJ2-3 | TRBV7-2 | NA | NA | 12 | CASSSFTDTQYF | TGTGCCAGCAGCTCGTTCACAGATACGCAGTATTTT
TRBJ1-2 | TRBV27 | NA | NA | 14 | CASSSADRPYGYTF | TGTGCCAGCAGCTCAGCGGACAGACCTTATGGCTACACCTTC
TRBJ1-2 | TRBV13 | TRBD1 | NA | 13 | CASSATGNYGYTF | TGTGCCAGCAGCGCGACAGGGAACTATGGCTACACCTTC